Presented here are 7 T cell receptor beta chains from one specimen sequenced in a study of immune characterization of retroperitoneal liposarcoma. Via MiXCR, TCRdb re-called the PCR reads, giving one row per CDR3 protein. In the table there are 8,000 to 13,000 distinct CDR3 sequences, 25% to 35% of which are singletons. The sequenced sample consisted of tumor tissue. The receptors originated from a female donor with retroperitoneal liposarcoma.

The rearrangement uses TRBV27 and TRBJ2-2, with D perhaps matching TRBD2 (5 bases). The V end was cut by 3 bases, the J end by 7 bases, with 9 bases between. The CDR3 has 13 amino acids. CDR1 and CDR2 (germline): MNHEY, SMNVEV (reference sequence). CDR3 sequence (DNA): TGTGCCAGCAGTTTGATTACTAGCGGGGAGCTGTTTTTT. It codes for CASSLITSGELFF.

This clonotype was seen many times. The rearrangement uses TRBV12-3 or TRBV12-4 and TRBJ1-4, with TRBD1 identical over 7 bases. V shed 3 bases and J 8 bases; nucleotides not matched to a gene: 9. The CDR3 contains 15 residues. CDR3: CASSLGTEGREKLFF. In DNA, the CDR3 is TGTGCCAGCAGTTTGGGGACAGAAGGTCGGGAAAAACTGTTTTTT.

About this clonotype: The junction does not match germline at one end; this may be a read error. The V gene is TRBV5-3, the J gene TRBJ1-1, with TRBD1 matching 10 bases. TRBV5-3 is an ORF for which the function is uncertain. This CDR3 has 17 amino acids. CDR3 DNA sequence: TGTGCCAGCAGCTTCGAGATAGGACAGGGGGGAGTCACTGAAGCTTTCTTT. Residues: CASSFEIGQGGVTEAFF.

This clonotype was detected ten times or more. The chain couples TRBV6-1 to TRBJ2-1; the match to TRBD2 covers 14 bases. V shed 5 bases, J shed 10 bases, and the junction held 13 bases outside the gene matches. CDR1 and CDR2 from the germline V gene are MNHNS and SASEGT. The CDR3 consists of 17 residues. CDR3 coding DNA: TGTGCCAGCAGTATCGGGACTAGCGGGAGCCGGGCCTACGAGCAGTTCTTC. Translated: CASSIGTSGSRAYEQFF.

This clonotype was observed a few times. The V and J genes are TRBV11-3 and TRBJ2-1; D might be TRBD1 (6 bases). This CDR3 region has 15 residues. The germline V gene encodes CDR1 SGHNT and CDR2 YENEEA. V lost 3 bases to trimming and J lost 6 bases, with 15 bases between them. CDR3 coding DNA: TGTGCCAGCAGCTTGGGACATCAGGGGTCCAATGAGCAGTTCTTC. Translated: CASSLGHQGSNEQFF.

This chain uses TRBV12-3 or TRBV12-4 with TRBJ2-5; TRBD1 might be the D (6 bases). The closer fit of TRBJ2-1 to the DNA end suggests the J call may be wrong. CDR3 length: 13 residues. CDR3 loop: CASSLSGANEQFF. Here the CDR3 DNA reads TGTGCCAGCAGTTTATCAGGGGCCAACGAGCAGTTCTTC.

CDR3 DNA sequence: TGTGCCAGCAGTGAACTCTCCGGGACTAGTGGCGATGAGCAGTTCTTC. Translating it yields CASSELSGTSGDEQFF. This chain links TRBV6-1 with TRBJ2-5, with 8 bases matching TRBD2. The J call is in doubt because the DNA end fits TRBJ2-1 better. This CDR3 spans 16 amino acids. Germline assignment: CDR1 MNHNS and CDR2 SASEGT.